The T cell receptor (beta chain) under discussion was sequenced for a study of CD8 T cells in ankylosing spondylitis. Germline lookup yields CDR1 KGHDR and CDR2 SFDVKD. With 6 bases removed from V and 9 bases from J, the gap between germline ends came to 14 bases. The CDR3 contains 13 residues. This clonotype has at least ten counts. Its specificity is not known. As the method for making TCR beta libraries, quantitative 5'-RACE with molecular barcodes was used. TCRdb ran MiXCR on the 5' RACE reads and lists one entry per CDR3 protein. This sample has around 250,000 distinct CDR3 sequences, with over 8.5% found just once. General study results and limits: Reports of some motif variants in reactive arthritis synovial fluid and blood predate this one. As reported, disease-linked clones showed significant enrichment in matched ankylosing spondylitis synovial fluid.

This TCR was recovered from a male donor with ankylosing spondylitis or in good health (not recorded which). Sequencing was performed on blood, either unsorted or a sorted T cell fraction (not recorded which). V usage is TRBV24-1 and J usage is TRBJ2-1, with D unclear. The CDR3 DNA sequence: TGTGCCACCAGTTCTTCGTCGGGTCCTGAGCAGTTCTTC. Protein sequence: CATSSSSGPEQFF.